The 7 T cell receptor beta chains listed next were all sequenced from one sample in a study of T cell repertoires in cytomegalovirus infection. Each CDR3 protein is one row after TCRdb ran MiXCR on the reads. This sample carries around 740,000 distinct CDR3 sequences, about a third of them seen once, and the ten largest clones take under 3%. The sequencing input was PBMCs. These receptors came from a human donor in good health (CMV status not recorded). Some clones in this sample may be carry-over from other donors' samples.

As regards this clonotype: It may be a read error: a sequence one base away is much more abundant. V and J are TRBV12-3 or TRBV12-4 and TRBJ2-7; D not resolved. The CDR3 is 12 amino acids. The V and J ends lost 8 bases and 4 bases respectively, with 12 bases between them. CDR3 sequence: CASRFRVYEQYF. In DNA, the CDR3 is TGTGCCAGCCGCTTTAGGGTTTACGAGCAGTACTTC.

This chain links TRBV11-3 with TRBJ1-6; a possible D gene is TRBD1 (5 bases). V was pared by 5 bases and J by 4 bases, with 9 bases between. Looked up from germline, CDR1 is SGHNT and CDR2 is YENEEA. CDR3 length equals 14 residues. CDR3 sequence reads: CASSKGHYNSPLHF. The CDR3 DNA is TGTGCCAGCAGCAAAGGACATTATAATTCACCCCTCCACTTT.

This clonotype was seen only a few times. The J gene is TRBJ1-5, the V gene TRBV12-3 or TRBV12-4; a possible D gene is TRBD1 (5 bases). This CDR3 is built from 16 residues. V lost 5 bases and J lost 4, with 18 bases in between. Here the CDR3 reads CASSLQGRGGNQPQHF. In DNA, the CDR3 is TGTGCCAGCAGTCTCCAAGGGAGGGGAGGAAATCAGCCCCAGCATTTT.

In its sample, this clonotype was seen once. The chain recombines TRBV10-3 with TRBJ1-6; 10 nucleotides align to TRBD1. The germline gives CDR1 ENHRY, CDR2 SYGVKD. Trimming removed 2 bases from V and 14 bases from J; junction bases left unmatched: 9. The CDR3 loop spans 15 amino acids. The DNA of the CDR3 is TGTGCCATCAGTGAGACGACAGGGGGCCCCTCGGCCCTCCACTTT. Protein sequence: CAISETTGGPSALHF.

The V call is TRBV28, the J call TRBJ2-7, with unresolved D. In germline, CDR1 is MDHEN, CDR2 SYDVKM. Trimming stripped 6 bases from V and 4 bases from J, with 16 bases between. The CDR3 is made up of 14 amino acids. CDR3 sequence: CASRNVRGAYEQYF. The CDR3 nucleotides are TGTGCCAGCAGGAATGTGAGAGGAGCTTACGAGCAGTACTTC.

This clonotype was seen at least ten times. The chain employs TRBV7-8 and TRBJ2-6; 9 bases agree with TRBD1. Unmatched junction bases numbered 10, after V lost 5 bases and J lost 2 bases. This CDR3 has 18 residues. The germline V gene encodes CDR1 SGHVS and CDR2 FQNEAQ. The DNA for the CDR3 is TGTGCCAGCAGCCGCCGGACAGGGGCCGGGACTGGGGCCAACGTCCTGACTTTC. This codes for CASSRRTGAGTGANVLTF.

This clonotype was counted a few times. The V gene is TRBV20-1, the J gene TRBJ1-6, with no clear D. The germline V and J ends were trimmed by 5 bases and 10 bases, with 18 bases remaining between them. Germline V gene data show CDR1 as DFQATT and CDR2 as SNEGSKA (reference sequence). The CDR3 covers 14 residues. The CDR3 loop reads CSAPTIIGGSPLHF. The CDR3 DNA sequence: TGCAGTGCTCCTACGATTATAGGTGGATCACCCCTCCACTTT.